Listed below are T cell receptor beta chains from one sample, sequenced in a study of control samples from healthy donors and cancer patients. TCRdb's copy holds only in-frame clones and misses some; the assay was immunoSEQ multiplex PCR. The sample holds more than 95,000 clones, about 83% seen once. Sequencing was performed on blood. The receptor source for this set is a woman in her fifties or sixties in good health. Each CDR3 is given with its conserved first and last residue. Fields, in order: clone size, V gene, J gene, D gene, CDR3 protein, CDR3 DNA. A D gene is named only where the DNA matches it firmly. The size entry is marked missing in some rows and otherwise reads once, few, many or a size class.

clone size: once; V gene: TRBV5-8; J gene: TRBJ2-5; D gene: NA; CDR3 protein: CASSLGLNQQETQYF; CDR3 DNA: TGTGCCAGCAGCTTGGGACTAAATCAACAAGAGACCCAGTACTTC
clone size: NA; V gene: TRBV15; J gene: TRBJ2-5; D gene: TRBD1; CDR3 protein: CATSQGAGWRTETQYF; CDR3 DNA: TGTGCCACCAGTCAGGGGGCTGGGTGGAGGACAGAGACCCAGTACTTC
clone size: NA; V gene: TRBV6-1; J gene: TRBJ2-2; D gene: NA; CDR3 protein: CASSESVSTGELFF; CDR3 DNA: TGTGCCAGCAGTGAAAGCGTATCGACCGGGGAGCTGTTTTTT
clone size: NA; V gene: TRBV14; J gene: TRBJ1-4; D gene: NA; CDR3 protein: CASSQSSGANEKLFF; CDR3 DNA: TGTGCCAGCAGCCAGTCCTCAGGGGCTAATGAAAAACTGTTTTTT
clone size: NA; V gene: TRBV19; J gene: TRBJ2-2; D gene: NA; CDR3 protein: CASSILRNTGELFF; CDR3 DNA: TGTGCCAGTAGTATATTACGGAACACCGGGGAGCTGTTTTTT
clone size: NA; V gene: TRBV15; J gene: TRBJ2-5; D gene: NA; CDR3 protein: CATSPPFQETQYF; CDR3 DNA: TGTGCCACCAGCCCCCCGTTCCAAGAGACCCAGTACTTC
clone size: NA; V gene: TRBV6-1; J gene: TRBJ2-6; D gene: NA; CDR3 protein: CASSEGWGAADSGANVLTF; CDR3 DNA: TGTGCCAGCAGTGAAGGCTGGGGGGCGGCGGACTCTGGGGCCAACGTCCTGACTTTC
clone size: NA; V gene: TRBV19; J gene: TRBJ1-5; D gene: NA; CDR3 protein: CASSSPRVLGQPQHF; CDR3 DNA: TGTGCCAGTAGTTCTCCTCGGGTCCTGGGACAGCCCCAGCATTTT
clone size: NA; V gene: TRBV19; J gene: TRBJ1-1; D gene: TRBD1; CDR3 protein: CASTILQGRHTEAFF; CDR3 DNA: TGTGCCAGTACTATCCTACAGGGGAGGCACACTGAAGCTTTCTTT
clone size: NA; V gene: TRBV7-2; J gene: TRBJ1-2; D gene: TRBD1; CDR3 protein: CASSIHGTGNYGYTF; CDR3 DNA: TGTGCCAGCAGCATACACGGGACAGGGAACTATGGCTACACCTTC
clone size: once; V gene: TRBV6-2/TRBV6-3; J gene: TRBJ2-1; D gene: TRBD2; CDR3 protein: CASSYVAGGGNEQFF; CDR3 DNA: TGTGCCAGCAGTTACGTTGCGGGAGGGGGAAATGAGCAGTTCTTC
clone size: NA; V gene: TRBV19; J gene: TRBJ1-4; D gene: TRBD1; CDR3 protein: CASSTRTGANEKLFF; CDR3 DNA: TGTGCCAGTAGTACCAGGACAGGGGCTAATGAAAAACTGTTTTTT
clone size: NA; V gene: TRBV7-2; J gene: TRBJ2-1; D gene: NA; CDR3 protein: CASSLELSSYNEQFF; CDR3 DNA: TGTGCCAGCAGCTTAGAATTGAGCTCCTACAATGAGCAGTTCTTC
clone size: once; V gene: TRBV20-1; J gene: TRBJ2-7; D gene: TRBD1; CDR3 protein: CSASTDRAEQYF; CDR3 DNA: TGCAGTGCTAGTACCGACAGGGCCGAGCAGTACTTC